This TCR beta chain was retrieved from a study of Ad26.COV2.S vaccination and SARS-CoV-2 variants. Study outcomes and limitations: Substantial breadth was reportedly displayed by spike-specific CD8+ and CD4+ T cell responses after vaccination.

Germline lookup yields CDR1 WSHSY and CDR2 SAAADI. CDR3 length equals 15 residues. V was cut by 6 bases and J by 4 bases, with 16 bases left in between. Clones were read by immunoSEQ multiplex PCR, and TCRdb kept only the in-frame ones, dropping some. The sample consists of hundreds of thousands of clones, about 91% of them appearing once. On this clone itself: The target antigen is unknown.

This material consisted of peripheral blood, taken after recovery from COVID-19. This chain uses TRBV10-2 with TRBJ2-1; D is possibly TRBD2 (6 bases). The TCR sequence derives from a human donor who had recovered from COVID-19. CDR3 DNA sequence: TGCGCCAGCAGGGAGACTAGACAATCATACAATGAGCAGTTCTTC. Its protein product is CASRETRQSYNEQFF.